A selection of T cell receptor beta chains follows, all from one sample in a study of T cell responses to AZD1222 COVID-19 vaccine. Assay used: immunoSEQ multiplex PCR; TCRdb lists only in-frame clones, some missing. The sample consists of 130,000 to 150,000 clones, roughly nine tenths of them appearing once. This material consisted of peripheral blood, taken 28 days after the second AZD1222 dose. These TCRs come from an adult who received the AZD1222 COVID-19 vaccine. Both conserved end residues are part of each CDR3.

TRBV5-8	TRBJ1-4	CASSLDGTGHEKLFF
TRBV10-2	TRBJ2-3	CASSLPTDSTDTQYF
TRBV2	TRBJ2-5	CASSRARKGETQYF
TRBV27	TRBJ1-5	CASSSDRGVGNQPQHF
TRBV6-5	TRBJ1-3	CASSYGQVGNTIYF
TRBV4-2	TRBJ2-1	CASSRSGTSGLNEQFF
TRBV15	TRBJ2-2	CATSRGGSGTGELFF
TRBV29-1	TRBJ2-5	CSAAGTDQETQYF
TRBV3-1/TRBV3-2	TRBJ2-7	CASSLSGTPPYEQYF
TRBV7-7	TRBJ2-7	CASSLDLSGREQYF
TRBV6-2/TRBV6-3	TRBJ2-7	CASSYQTGVDEQYF
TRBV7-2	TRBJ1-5	CASSAGKGNQPQHF
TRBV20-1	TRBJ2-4	CSASSSGTAKNIQYF
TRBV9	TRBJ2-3	CASSVVGTASTDTQYF
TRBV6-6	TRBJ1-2	CASSYTQGGYTF
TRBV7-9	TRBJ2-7	CASTQWRASYEQYF
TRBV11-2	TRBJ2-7	CASSSTSGRLPYEQYF
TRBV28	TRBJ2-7	CASSKTGTPSYEQYF
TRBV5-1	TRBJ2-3	CASSWAGNPSTDTQYF
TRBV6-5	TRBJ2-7	CASSYRTNYEQYF
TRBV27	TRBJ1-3	CASGKGQGSGNTIYF
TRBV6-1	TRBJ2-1	CASRRLEEQFF
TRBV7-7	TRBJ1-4	CASSPRAGFNEKLFF
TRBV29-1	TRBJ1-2	CSVEERVIHYGYTF
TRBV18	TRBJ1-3	CASSPSRDGNTIYF
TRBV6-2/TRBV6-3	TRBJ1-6	CASSYGPSPLHF
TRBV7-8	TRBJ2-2	CASSLYPGANTGELFF
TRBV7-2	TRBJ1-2	CASSPVQGPPGYTF
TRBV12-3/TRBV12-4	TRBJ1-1	CASSQTGNTEAFF
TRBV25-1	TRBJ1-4	CASSDAGGGEKLFF
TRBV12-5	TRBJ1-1	CASGLSPGGGATEAFF